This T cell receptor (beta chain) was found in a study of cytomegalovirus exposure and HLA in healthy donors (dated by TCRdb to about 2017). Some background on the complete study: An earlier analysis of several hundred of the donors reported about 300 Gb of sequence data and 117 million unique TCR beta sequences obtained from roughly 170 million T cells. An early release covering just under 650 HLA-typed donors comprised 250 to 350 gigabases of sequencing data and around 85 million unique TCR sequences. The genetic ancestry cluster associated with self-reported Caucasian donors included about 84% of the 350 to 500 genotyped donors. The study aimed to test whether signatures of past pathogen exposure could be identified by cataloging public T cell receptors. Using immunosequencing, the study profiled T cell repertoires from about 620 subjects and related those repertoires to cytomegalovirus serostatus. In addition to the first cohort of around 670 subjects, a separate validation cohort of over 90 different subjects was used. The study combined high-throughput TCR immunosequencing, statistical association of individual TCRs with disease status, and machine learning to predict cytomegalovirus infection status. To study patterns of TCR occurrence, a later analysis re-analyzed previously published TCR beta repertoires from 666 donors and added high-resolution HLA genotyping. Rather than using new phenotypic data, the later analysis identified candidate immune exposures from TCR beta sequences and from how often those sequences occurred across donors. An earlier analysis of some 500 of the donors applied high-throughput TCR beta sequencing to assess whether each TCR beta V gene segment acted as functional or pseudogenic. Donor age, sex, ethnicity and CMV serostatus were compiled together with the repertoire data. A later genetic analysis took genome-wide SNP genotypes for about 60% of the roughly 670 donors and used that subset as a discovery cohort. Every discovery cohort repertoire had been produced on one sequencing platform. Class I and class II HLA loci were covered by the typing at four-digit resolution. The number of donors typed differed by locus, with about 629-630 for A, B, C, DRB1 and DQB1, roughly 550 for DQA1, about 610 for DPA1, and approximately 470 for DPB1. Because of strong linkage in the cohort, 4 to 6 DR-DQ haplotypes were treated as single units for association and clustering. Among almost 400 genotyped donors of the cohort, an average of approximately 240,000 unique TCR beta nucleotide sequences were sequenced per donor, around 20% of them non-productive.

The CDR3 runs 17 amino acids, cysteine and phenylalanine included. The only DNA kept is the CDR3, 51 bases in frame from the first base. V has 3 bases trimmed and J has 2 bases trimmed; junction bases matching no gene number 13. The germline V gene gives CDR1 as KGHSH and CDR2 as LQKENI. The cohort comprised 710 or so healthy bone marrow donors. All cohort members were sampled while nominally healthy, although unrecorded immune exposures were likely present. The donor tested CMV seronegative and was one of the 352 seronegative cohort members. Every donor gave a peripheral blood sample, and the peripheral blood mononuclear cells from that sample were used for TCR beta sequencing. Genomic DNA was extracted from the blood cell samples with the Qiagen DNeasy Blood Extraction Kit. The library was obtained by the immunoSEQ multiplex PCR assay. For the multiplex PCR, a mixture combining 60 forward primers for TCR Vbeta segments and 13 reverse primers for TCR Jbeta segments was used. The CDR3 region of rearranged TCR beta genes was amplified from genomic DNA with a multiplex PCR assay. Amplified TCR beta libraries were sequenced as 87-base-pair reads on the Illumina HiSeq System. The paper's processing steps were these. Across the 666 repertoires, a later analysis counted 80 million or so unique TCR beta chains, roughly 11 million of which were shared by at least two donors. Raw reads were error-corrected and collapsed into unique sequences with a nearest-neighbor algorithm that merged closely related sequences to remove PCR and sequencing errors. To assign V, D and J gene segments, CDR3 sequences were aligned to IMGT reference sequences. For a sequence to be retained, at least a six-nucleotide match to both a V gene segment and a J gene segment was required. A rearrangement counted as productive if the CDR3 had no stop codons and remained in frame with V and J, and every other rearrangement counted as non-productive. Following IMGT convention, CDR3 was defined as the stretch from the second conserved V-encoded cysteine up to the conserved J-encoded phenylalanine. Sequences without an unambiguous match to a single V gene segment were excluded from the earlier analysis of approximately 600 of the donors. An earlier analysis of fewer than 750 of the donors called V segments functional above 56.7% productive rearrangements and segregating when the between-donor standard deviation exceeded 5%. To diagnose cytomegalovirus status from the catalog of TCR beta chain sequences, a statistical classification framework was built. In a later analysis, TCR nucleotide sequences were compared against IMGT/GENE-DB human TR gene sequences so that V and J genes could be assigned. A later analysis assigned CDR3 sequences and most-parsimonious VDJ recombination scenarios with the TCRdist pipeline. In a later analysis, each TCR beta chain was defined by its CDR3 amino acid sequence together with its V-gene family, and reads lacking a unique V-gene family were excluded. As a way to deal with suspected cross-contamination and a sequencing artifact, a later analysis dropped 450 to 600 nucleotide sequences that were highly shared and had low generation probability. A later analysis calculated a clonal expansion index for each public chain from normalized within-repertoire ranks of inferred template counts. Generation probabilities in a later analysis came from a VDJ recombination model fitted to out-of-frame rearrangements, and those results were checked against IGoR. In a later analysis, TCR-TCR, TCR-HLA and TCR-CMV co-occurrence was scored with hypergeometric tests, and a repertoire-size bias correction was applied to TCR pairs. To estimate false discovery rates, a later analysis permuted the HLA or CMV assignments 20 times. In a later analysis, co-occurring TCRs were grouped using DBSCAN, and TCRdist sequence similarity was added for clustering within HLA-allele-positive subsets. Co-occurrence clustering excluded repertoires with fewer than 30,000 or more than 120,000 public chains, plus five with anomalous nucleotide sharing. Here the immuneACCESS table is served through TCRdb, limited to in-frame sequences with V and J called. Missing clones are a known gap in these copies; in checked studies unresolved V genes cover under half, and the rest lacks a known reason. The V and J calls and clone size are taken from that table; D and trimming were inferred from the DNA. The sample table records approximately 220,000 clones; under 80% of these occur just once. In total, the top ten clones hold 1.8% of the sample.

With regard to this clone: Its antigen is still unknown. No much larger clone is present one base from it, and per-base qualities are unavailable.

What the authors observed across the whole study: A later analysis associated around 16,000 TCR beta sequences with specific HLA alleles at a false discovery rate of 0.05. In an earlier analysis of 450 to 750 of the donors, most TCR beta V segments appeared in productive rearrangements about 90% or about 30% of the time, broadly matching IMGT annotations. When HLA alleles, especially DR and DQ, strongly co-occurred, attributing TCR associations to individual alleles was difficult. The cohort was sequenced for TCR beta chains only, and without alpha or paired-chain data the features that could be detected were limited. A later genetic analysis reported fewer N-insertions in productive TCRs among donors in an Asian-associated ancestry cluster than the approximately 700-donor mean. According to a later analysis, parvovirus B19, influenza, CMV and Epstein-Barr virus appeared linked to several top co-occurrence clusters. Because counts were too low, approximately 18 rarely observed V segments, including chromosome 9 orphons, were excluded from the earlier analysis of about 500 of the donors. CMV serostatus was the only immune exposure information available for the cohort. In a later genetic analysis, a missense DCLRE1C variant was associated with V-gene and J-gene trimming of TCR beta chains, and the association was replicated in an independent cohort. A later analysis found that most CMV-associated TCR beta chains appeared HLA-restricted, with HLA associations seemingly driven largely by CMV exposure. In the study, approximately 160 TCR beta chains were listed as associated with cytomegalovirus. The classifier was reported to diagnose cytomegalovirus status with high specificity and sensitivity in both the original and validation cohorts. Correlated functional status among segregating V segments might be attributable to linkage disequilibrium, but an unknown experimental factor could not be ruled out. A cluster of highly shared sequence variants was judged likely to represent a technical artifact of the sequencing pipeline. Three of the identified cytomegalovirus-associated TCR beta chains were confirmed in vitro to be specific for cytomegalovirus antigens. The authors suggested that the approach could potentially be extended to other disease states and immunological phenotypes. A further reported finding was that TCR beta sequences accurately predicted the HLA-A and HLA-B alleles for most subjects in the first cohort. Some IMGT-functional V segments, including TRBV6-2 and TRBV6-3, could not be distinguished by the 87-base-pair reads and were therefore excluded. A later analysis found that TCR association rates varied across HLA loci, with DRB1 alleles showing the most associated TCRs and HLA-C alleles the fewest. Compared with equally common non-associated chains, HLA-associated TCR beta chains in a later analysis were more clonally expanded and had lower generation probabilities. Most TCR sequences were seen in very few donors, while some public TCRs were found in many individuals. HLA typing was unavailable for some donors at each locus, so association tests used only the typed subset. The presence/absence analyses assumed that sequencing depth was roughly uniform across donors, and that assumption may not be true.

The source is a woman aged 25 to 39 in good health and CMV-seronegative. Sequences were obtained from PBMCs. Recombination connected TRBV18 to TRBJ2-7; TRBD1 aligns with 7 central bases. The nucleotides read TGTGCCAGCTCACCGCCCGAGAGGGGGCAAGTGACCTACGAGCAGTACTTC. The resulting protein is CASSPPERGQVTYEQYF.